This T cell receptor beta chain was sequenced for a study of identifying expanded T cells in peripheral blood. Trimming shortened V by 2 bases and J by 9 bases, and 8 bases separated the two germline ends. Looked up from germline, CDR1 is MDHEN and CDR2 is SYDVKM. The CDR3 has 11 residues. Study results and caveats: Variance in clone template counts between approximately 2-week samples significantly increased with total template count across all healthy donors.

This table comes from immunoSEQ multiplex PCR, and its TCRdb copy is limited to in-frame clones, with some not included. Of approximately 100,000 clones in the sample, around 89% were seen once. This clone showed up many times. What it binds is not known. No infections or other immune events were documented during collection. This clonotype originated in a person aged 18 to 69 in good health. The sequencing input was blood. V is TRBV28 and J is TRBJ2-7; D unresolved. CDR3 sequence: CASSLTGGQYF. The DNA for the CDR3 is TGTGCCAGCAGTTTAACTGGCGGGCAGTACTTC.